This entry features one T cell receptor (beta chain) sequence. The sample is drawn from a study of T cell responses to AZD1222 COVID-19 vaccine. V dropped 6 bases and J dropped 3; count of bases not matched to a gene: 5. Germline loops: CDR1 MRHNA, CDR2 SNTAGT. CDR3 length: 14 residues. Measured with immunoSEQ multiplex PCR; TCRdb has only the in-frame clones, and not every one. This sample has fewer than 130,000 clones, with approximately 90% found just once. Sequenced material: peripheral blood, taken on day 0 of AZD1222 vaccination. J is TRBJ1-1 and V is TRBV6-4; 9 bases align to TRBD1. The source is an adult in good health. The CDR3 DNA reads TGTGCCAGCAGGGGGGACAGGGTGGACACTGAAGCTTTCTTT. Amino acid sequence: CASRGDRVDTEAFF.